This T cell receptor beta chain was recovered during a study of T cell changes during pregnancy in multiple sclerosis. Profiling relied on immunoSEQ multiplex PCR, and the TCRdb table lists in-frame clones only, not all of them. The table has about 59,000 clones, 91% seen once. V was trimmed by 7 bases and J by 7 bases, leaving 11 bases between them. This CDR3 spans 13 amino acids. CDR1 MNHNS and CDR2 SASEGT come from the germline V gene. The starting material was peripheral blood, obtained before pregnancy. The sequence came from a female donor with multiple sclerosis, enrolled in a pregnancy study. The V gene is TRBV6-1, the J gene TRBJ1-6; unclear D gene. CDR3 bases: TGTGCCAGCAAAATCTATGAAAATTCACCCCTCCACTTT. Protein product: CASKIYENSPLHF.